The rows below give T cell receptor beta chains drawn from one sample of a study of CD8 T cells in Susac syndrome. TCRdb reanalysed the immunoSEQ multiplex PCR reads using MiXCR and keeps one entry per CDR3 protein. There are 180,000 or so distinct CDR3 sequences in the sample; around 95% occur only once, and more than 0.12% lies in the top ten. What was sequenced was CD4+ T cells from PBMCs. These receptors came from a human donor in good health. Both conserved end residues are part of each CDR3. Each record gives: CDR3 length, clone size, V gene, D gene, J gene, CDR3 DNA, CDR3 protein. A D gene is named only where the DNA matches it firmly. Clone size is shown for a subset of rows, as once, few, many or a class of expanded clone.

16	once	TRBV27	-	TRBJ1-6	TGTGCCAGCAGTTTATCGTTGGTGCCGGGGGGTTCACCCCTCCACTTT	CASSLSLVPGGSPLHF
13	-	TRBV30	-	TRBJ2-7	TGTGCCTGGAGTACGTTGTCCGGCTACGAGCAGTACTTC	CAWSTLSGYEQYF
16	-	TRBV10-2	-	TRBJ2-5	TGCGCCAGCAGTGAAACTCGACCAACCCACCAAGAGACCCAGTACTTC	CASSETRPTHQETQYF
13	-	TRBV12-3/TRBV12-4	-	TRBJ2-3	TGTGCCAGCAGTCCGGACCGCACAGATACGCAGTATTTT	CASSPDRTDTQYF
12	-	TRBV7-9	-	TRBJ2-2	TGTGCCAGCAGGCGAGGAACCGGGGAGCTGTTTTTT	CASRRGTGELFF
12	-	TRBV30	TRBD1	TRBJ2-7	TGTGCCTGGGGGACAGGGCCAAACGAGCAGTACTTC	CAWGTGPNEQYF
14	-	TRBV12-3/TRBV12-4	TRBD2	TRBJ2-5	TGTGCCAGTTTACTAGCGGGGGGGCAGGAGACCCAGTACTTC	CASLLAGGQETQYF
15	-	TRBV9	TRBD1	TRBJ1-6	TGTGCCAGCAGCGTAGAGGGACAGGGCAATTCACCCCTCCACTTT	CASSVEGQGNSPLHF
14	-	TRBV9	TRBD2	TRBJ2-3	TGTGCCAGCAGCTTTAGCGGGGCCGGGGATACGCAGTATTTT	CASSFSGAGDTQYF
13	-	TRBV29-1	TRBD1	TRBJ1-6	TGCAGCGTTGGGACAGGGGACAATTCACCCCTCCACTTT	CSVGTGDNSPLHF
14	-	TRBV6-2/TRBV6-3	-	TRBJ2-3	TGTGCCAGCAGAAGGGGGGAAAGCACAGATACGCAGTATTTT	CASRRGESTDTQYF
13	-	TRBV5-4	-	TRBJ2-3	TGTGCCAGCAGCAACCAACAGGGAGGGACGCAGTATTTT	CASSNQQGGTQYF
13	-	TRBV20-1	-	TRBJ1-5	TGCAGTGCTAGAGATGGGGTTGTAGGGCCCCAGCATTTT	CSARDGVVGPQHF
13	-	TRBV29-1	TRBD1	TRBJ1-1	TGCAGCGGAACGACAGGGTCGAACACTGAAGCTTTCTTT	CSGTTGSNTEAFF
15	-	TRBV6-2/TRBV6-3	TRBD2	TRBJ2-1	TGTGCCAGCATCCTAGCGGGGGGGCCCTACAATGAGCAGTTCTTC	CASILAGGPYNEQFF
13	once	TRBV7-9	-	TRBJ1-6	TGTGCCAGCGGGAGGCAGCCGAATTCACCCCTCCACTTT	CASGRQPNSPLHF
14	-	TRBV3-1	TRBD1	TRBJ2-7	TGTGCCAGCAGCCTTGGACAGGGGACGAGCGAGCAGTACTTC	CASSLGQGTSEQYF
15	few	TRBV5-1	-	TRBJ2-2	TGCGCCAGCAGCAGAAACCAGGAAAACACCGGGGAGCTGTTTTTT	CASSRNQENTGELFF
16	-	TRBV20-1	TRBD2	TRBJ2-1	TGCAGTGCTAGAGATCTCCTAGCGGGGTTATACAATGAGCAGTTCTTC	CSARDLLAGLYNEQFF
15	once	TRBV20-1	TRBD1	TRBJ1-5	TGCAGTGCTAGAGAAGGGGGCGAGGTGCGTCAGCCCCAGCATTTT	CSAREGGEVRQPQHF
13	-	TRBV18	-	TRBJ1-1	TGTGCCAGCTCACAACAGAGGAACACTGAAGCTTTCTTT	CASSQQRNTEAFF
15	-	TRBV7-9	-	TRBJ1-1	TGTGCCAGCAGCTTAGCGCGGGTTATGAACACTGAAGCTTTCTTT	CASSLARVMNTEAFF
14	-	TRBV7-9	TRBD1	TRBJ1-2	TGTGCCAGCAGCCGAGACAGGGACTTCTATGGCTACACCTTC	CASSRDRDFYGYTF
16	-	TRBV29-1	-	TRBJ2-1	TGCAGCGTTGAACTGTCTTCCGAGAGCTCCTACAATGAGCAGTTCTTC	CSVELSSESSYNEQFF
16	-	TRBV18	-	TRBJ1-1	TGTGCCAGCTCACCCCGCCTTGGGACTCAGAACACTGAAGCTTTCTTT	CASSPRLGTQNTEAFF
18	-	TRBV3-1	TRBD1	TRBJ2-6	TGTGCCAGCAGCCAAGTACTCTCAGGGGGTGGCGGGGCCAACGTCCTGACTTTC	CASSQVLSGGGGANVLTF
14	-	TRBV20-1	-	TRBJ1-2	TGCAGTGCTAGAAACCGGGACGGCGACTATGGCTACACCTTC	CSARNRDGDYGYTF
16	-	TRBV24-1	TRBD2	TRBJ2-7	TGTGCCACCAGTGATTCGTCGACACGGGGGGTCTTGAAGCAGTACTTC	CATSDSSTRGVLKQYF
16	-	TRBV18	-	TRBJ2-2	TGTGCCAGCTCACCGCCTTCCGGGGCGAACACCGGGGAGCTGTTTTTT	CASSPPSGANTGELFF
16	-	TRBV5-1	TRBD2	TRBJ2-5	TGCGCCAGCAGCTTGCCCAATAGCGGGGGGGAAGAGACCCAGTACTTC	CASSLPNSGGEETQYF
13	-	TRBV15	TRBD1	TRBJ1-2	TGTGCCACCAGCAGGACAGGGTCCTCTGGCTACACCTTC	CATSRTGSSGYTF
13	-	TRBV18	-	TRBJ1-1	TGTGCCAGCTCAGCAAGGACTGACACTGAAGCTTTCTTT	CASSARTDTEAFF
14	-	TRBV7-9	-	TRBJ2-7	TGTGCCAGCAGCTTTGGTGACACCGCCTACGAGCAGTACTTC	CASSFGDTAYEQYF
14	-	TRBV4-2	-	TRBJ2-1	TGTGCCAGCAGCCAAGCGGGACCCCCGGCGGGGCAGTTCTTC	CASSQAGPPAGQFF
15	-	TRBV6-2/TRBV6-3	TRBD1	TRBJ2-1	TGTGCCAGCAGCGAAACAGGGGCTGGTTACAATGAGCAGTTCTTC	CASSETGAGYNEQFF
15	once	TRBV4-3	-	TRBJ1-1	TGCGCCAGCAGCCAAGTTTGGCGGCCGAACACTGAAGCTTTCTTT	CASSQVWRPNTEAFF
14	-	TRBV12-3/TRBV12-4	-	TRBJ2-7	TGTGCCAGCAGATACAGACAGCACTCCTACGAGCAGTACTTC	CASRYRQHSYEQYF
12	-	TRBV15	TRBD2	TRBJ2-7	TGTGCCACCAGCCGGGACTACTACGAGCAGTACTTC	CATSRDYYEQYF
14	-	TRBV7-2	TRBD2	TRBJ2-1	TGTGCCAGCAGCTTGACTAGCGGGGACAATGAGCAGTTCTTC	CASSLTSGDNEQFF
19	-	TRBV29-1	TRBD1	TRBJ2-7	TGCAGCGTCGGAGGGAGTCCCGGGACAGGGCTATTTTCCACCTACGAGCAGTACTTC	CSVGGSPGTGLFSTYEQYF
12	-	TRBV30	-	TRBJ2-2	TGTGCCTGGAACAGGAAGAGCGGGGAGCTGTTTTTT	CAWNRKSGELFF
14	-	TRBV29-1	-	TRBJ2-5	TGCAGCGTTGAAGATCCCAGGGAAGGAGAGACCCAGTACTTC	CSVEDPREGETQYF
14	-	TRBV20-1	TRBD2	TRBJ2-1	TGCAGTGCTAGGCGGGGGGCGGGTTACAATGAGCAGTTCTTC	CSARRGAGYNEQFF
15	-	TRBV3-1	TRBD2	TRBJ2-1	TGTGCCAGCAGCCGTCGGGGGGGGACCTACAATGAGCAGTTCTTC	CASSRRGGTYNEQFF